The 20 T cell receptor beta chains below come from one sample, sequenced in a study of blood T cell repertoires in COVID-19 (TCRdb year 2020). The method was the immunoSEQ multiplex PCR assay. This is the immuneACCESS table as TCRdb keeps it, with only in-frame sequences that have V and J called. A part of the clones is gone; compared with another copy, unresolved V genes explain less than half, and the rest is unexplained. The sample profile shows a few hundred thousand clones; over 75% of them were found once. The top ten constitute roughly 4% of the sample. Source material: PBMCs or T cells enriched from blood (not recorded which). The receptor source for this set is a woman aged 30 to 39 who had recovered from COVID-19.

The chain joins TRBV28 to TRBJ2-5; tentative D call: TRBD1 (6 bases). The CDR3 is 14 residues long. The V end lost 1 base, the J end lost 4 bases, and 10 bases lay between the germline ends. The V gene's germline CDR1 is MDHEN and CDR2 SYDVKM. The CDR3 loop reads CASSLYDRTETQYF. CDR3 coding DNA: TGTGCCAGCAGTTTATACGACAGGACAGAGACCCAGTACTTC.

This clone has only a few counts. The chain joins TRBV6-1 to TRBJ1-4; 8 bases are a match to TRBD1. The CDR3 consists of 14 residues. The trim removed 3 bases at V and 6 bases at J, leaving 3 bases unmatched. The V gene's germline CDR1 is MNHNS and CDR2 SASEGT. The CDR3: CASSDGQGHEKLFF. CDR3 nucleotides: TGTGCCAGCAGTGATGGACAGGGCCATGAAAAACTGTTTTTT.

V gene TRBV3-1 (or the pseudogene TRBV3-2) combines with J gene TRBJ2-7, with D possibly matching TRBD2 (6 bases). The CDR3 is 14 residues long. The germline V and J ends were trimmed by 2 bases and 6 bases, with 14 bases remaining between them. In germline, CDR1 is LGHDT, CDR2 YNNKEL (reference sequence). In nucleotides, the CDR3 is TGTGCCAGCAGCCAAATAGGAGGGCTACGCGAGCAGTACTTC. It translates to CASSQIGGLREQYF.

The J gene is TRBJ2-7, the V gene TRBV5-1; D is perhaps TRBD1 (6 bases). Germline CDR1 reads SGHRS; CDR2 reads YFSETQ. Trimming removed 3 bases from V and 3 bases from J, with 10 bases in between. The CDR3 has 13 residues. This chain's CDR3 is CASSWDTDYEQYF. The CDR3 DNA follows: TGCGCCAGCAGCTGGGACACAGACTACGAGCAGTACTTC.

The rearrangement links TRBV28 to TRBJ1-5, with D possibly being TRBD1 (6 bases). V lost 5 bases and J 0 bases, leaving 17 bases between the germline ends. The CDR3 is 17 residues long. In germline, CDR1 is MDHEN, CDR2 SYDVKM. CDR3: CASSNGRGLYSNQPQHF. The DNA of the CDR3 is TGTGCCAGCAGTAATGGCAGGGGTCTTTATAGCAATCAGCCCCAGCATTTT.

The chain uses TRBV5-1 and TRBJ1-6; 8 nucleotides agree with TRBD1. Per the germline V gene, CDR1 is SGHRS and CDR2 is YFSETQ. The CDR3 is 14 amino acids. V lost 4 bases and J lost 7; bases outside the gene matches: 4. The CDR3 protein is CASSPTGDNSPLHF. The CDR3, as DNA: TGCGCCAGCAGCCCGACAGGGGACAATTCACCCCTCCACTTT.

In DNA, the CDR3 is TGTGCCAGCAGTATTTATGACAGGGGGCGTAATTCACCCCTCCACTTT. It codes for CASSIYDRGRNSPLHF. The rearrangement joins TRBV28 to TRBJ1-6; 10 bases fit TRBD1. The CDR3 is made up of 16 amino acids. V lost 5 bases to trimming and J lost 6 bases; unmatched junction nucleotides: 7. Germline V gene sequence: CDR1 MDHEN, CDR2 SYDVKM.

The genes are TRBV7-9 and TRBJ2-5; 7 bases fit TRBD1. The junction had 10 bases not matched to a gene; V was cut back by 5 bases and J by 4 bases. The germline CDR1 and CDR2 sequences are SEHNR and FQNEAQ (reference sequence). The CDR3 is 15 amino acids. CDR3 amino acids: CASSPTGPFGETQYF. The CDR3, as DNA: TGTGCCAGCAGCCCGACAGGGCCTTTCGGAGAGACCCAGTACTTC.

This clone was seen a single time. This chain joins TRBV2 and TRBJ1-4; 9 nucleotides agree with TRBD1. The germline V gene encodes CDR1 SNHLY and CDR2 FYNNEI. The CDR3 contains 15 residues. V was clipped by 6 bases and J by 8 bases; unmatched bases: 10. The DNA for the CDR3 is TGTGCCAGCAGAGTATCCGGGACAGGGCCCGAAAAACTGTTTTTT. The encoded protein is CASRVSGTGPEKLFF. Drawing the rest from reference TRBV2 and TRBJ1-4, the complete variable domain is EPEVTQTPSHQVTQMGQEVILRCVPISNHLYFYWYRQILGQKVEFLVSFYNNEISEKSEIFDDQFSVERPDGSNFTLKIRSTKLEDSAMYFCASRVSGTGPEKLFFGSGTQLSVL.

V usage is TRBV18 and J usage is TRBJ1-1; a possible D gene is TRBD1 (6 bases). This CDR3 region has 15 residues. Trimming left V 3 bases short and J 2 bases short, with 13 bases between. Germline-derived CDR1 and CDR2 are KGHSH and LQKENI. Here the CDR3 reads CASSPLQGPNTEAFF. CDR3 bases: TGTGCCAGCTCACCTCTACAGGGCCCTAACACTGAAGCTTTCTTT.

The gene calls are TRBV12-3 or TRBV12-4 and TRBJ1-6, with D possibly being TRBD1 (6 bases). V was trimmed by 6 bases and J by 6 bases, leaving 9 bases between them. The CDR3 consists of 13 residues. The CDR3 nucleotides read TGTGCCAGCAGCCGGACAGTTAATTCACCCCTCCACTTT. It codes for CASSRTVNSPLHF.

The chain joins TRBV13 to TRBJ1-2; the D gene is possibly TRBD1 (6 bases). V was pared by 5 bases and J by 2 bases, with 12 bases between. The CDR3 extends over 14 amino acids. Germline CDR1 is PRHDT and CDR2 is FYEKMQ (reference sequence). The CDR3 nucleotides are TGTGCCAGCAGCCTGGACAGCGCCAACTATGGCTACACCTTC. This translates into CASSLDSANYGYTF.

This clone was seen just once. At one of its ends the junction is not consistent with the germline gene, which may arise from a read error. The chain uses TRBV4-1 and TRBJ1-1; TRBD1 matches at 8 bases. In germline, CDR1 is MGHRA, CDR2 YSYEKL. The CDR3 runs to 15 residues. The CDR3 is CASSKETGANTEAFF. The CDR3 DNA sequence: TGCGCCAGCAGCAAAGAGACAGGGGCCAACACTGAAGCTTTCTTT.

In its sample, this clone was seen once. This chain joins TRBV7-3 and TRBJ2-3; D remains ambiguous. CDR3 length: 19 amino acids. Germline CDR1 and CDR2: SGHTA and FQGTGA. Trimming stripped 4 bases from V and 0 bases from J, with 23 bases between. The CDR3 spells CASSSHRGGFPTSTDTQYF. DNA of the CDR3: TGTGCCAGCAGCTCCCATCGAGGCGGATTTCCCACTAGCACAGATACGCAGTATTTT.

The chain employs TRBV6-5 and TRBJ2-1, with TRBD2 identical over 15 bases. Per germline, CDR1 MNHEY and CDR2 SVGAGI. Trimming removed 2 bases from V and 8 bases from J; junction bases left unmatched: 4. This CDR3 has 16 amino acids. The DNA of the CDR3 is TGTGCCAGCAGTTACCGGACTAGCGGGGGGGCCGATGAGCAGTTCTTC. The encoded protein is CASSYRTSGGADEQFF.

CDR3 DNA: TGCGCCAGCAGCCCCGCCGCGGGGGACAGGGACTACGAGCAGTACTTC. This translates into CASSPAAGDRDYEQYF. The chain uses TRBV4-1 and TRBJ2-7; 9 bases are shared with TRBD1. Trimming removed 4 bases from V and 3 bases from J; junction bases left unmatched: 10. Looked up from germline, CDR1 is MGHRA and CDR2 is YSYEKL. The CDR3 sequence is 16 residues long.

CDR3 region: CASSQATSAEAYEQYF. The CDR3 DNA reads TGCGCCAGCAGCCAAGCTACGTCCGCAGAGGCCTACGAGCAGTACTTC. The chain combines TRBV4-1 with TRBJ2-7; D call uncertain. V dropped 1 base and J dropped 2 bases, with 15 bases sitting between them. The CDR3 is 16 residues long. CDR1 MGHRA and CDR2 YSYEKL come from the germline V gene.

In its sample, this clone was seen a few times. The chain employs TRBV5-1 and TRBJ2-7, with a possible D match to TRBD2 (5 bases). The CDR3 is made up of 14 amino acids. The germline V and J ends were trimmed by 4 bases and 4 bases, with 15 bases remaining between them. Germline V gene data show CDR1 as SGHRS and CDR2 as YFSETQ. This chain's CDR3 is CASSRSGSKYEQYF. CDR3 nucleotides: TGCGCCAGCAGCCGGAGCGGTTCCAAATACGAGCAGTACTTC. The entire variable domain, with the rest obtained from reference TRBV5-1 and TRBJ2-7, is as follows: KAGVTQTPRYLIKTRGQQVTLSCSPISGHRSVSWYQQTPGQGLQFLFEYFSETQRNKGNFPGRFSGRQFSNSRSEMNVSTLELGDSALYLCASSRSGSKYEQYFGPGTRLTVT.

The V gene is TRBV28, the J gene TRBJ2-7; TRBD2 is a possible D gene (6 bases). CDR1 is MDHEN and CDR2 is SYDVKM in the germline V gene. V was shortened by 4 bases and J by 3 bases, with 13 bases between the two germline ends. The CDR3 extends over 14 amino acids. The CDR3 spells CASSSSSAYYEQYF. In DNA form, the CDR3 reads TGTGCCAGCAGTTCGTCTAGCGCTTACTACGAGCAGTACTTC.

This clone has just one count. The J gene is TRBJ2-1, the V gene TRBV28, with D unresolved. The V gene lost 6 bases and the J gene lost 5 bases, with 20 bases spanning the gap. CDR1 and CDR2 from the germline V gene are MDHEN and SYDVKM. This CDR3 has 16 amino acids. CDR3 residues: CASSPRWVVLDNEQFF. Here the CDR3 DNA reads TGTGCCAGCAGCCCCAGGTGGGTTGTCCTCGACAATGAGCAGTTCTTC. The variable domain in full, with the rest retrieved from reference TRBV28 and TRBJ2-1, is DVKVTQSSRYLVKRTGEKVFLECVQDMDHENMFWYRQDPGLGLRLIYFSYDVKMKEKGDIPEGYSVSREKKERFSLILESASTNQTSMYLCASSPRWVVLDNEQFFGPGTRLTVL.